This T cell receptor beta chain was captured by sequencing in a study of PD-1 blockade in classical Hodgkin lymphoma (dated by TCRdb to about 2020). For the study in its entirety: Nivolumab dosing was 3 mg/kg intravenously every 2 weeks, continuing until either disease progression or unacceptable toxicity. The study used CyTOF and TCR beta sequencing to define a peripheral blood immune signature of response to PD-1 blockade in classical Hodgkin lymphoma. General findings and caveats noted by the study authors: Among trial patients, those achieving complete response had baseline diversity similar to that of newly diagnosed patients, while diversity was significantly lower in partial responders and progressors. Baseline TCR diversity was reported to be lower in newly diagnosed patients than in healthy donors and to be lower still in relapsed/refractory patients. CD4+ but not CD8+ TCR diversity rose significantly by C4D1 (p=0.0027 vs p=0.16), most apparent in complete responders (p=0.02). The study covered only a single clinical trial cohort, and the causes of the repertoire differences, possibly disease activity or prior therapy, were still not defined. Diversity was lower in patients who began nivolumab less than 1 year after ASCT, so these patients were left out of later analyses to avoid confounding by immune reconstitution.

Genomic DNA was isolated using the Qiagen DNeasy kit from unsorted PBMCs as well as from negatively selected CD4+ and CD8+ fractions. TCR beta CDR3 regions were amplified by immunoSEQ multiplex PCR using primers annealing to V and J segments. Amplification bias was minimized using a synthetic immune receptor repertoire, and residual bias was removed computationally after sequencing. As for the original processing: Repertoire diversity was quantified as the Shannon entropy index using custom Python scripts. Unsorted, CD4+ and CD8+ repertoires were examined separately, except in combined analyses, for which CD4+ and CD8+ sequences were merged in silico. Clonal expansion was defined as at least a 2-fold frequency increase after treatment relative to C1D1, with a pseudocount of 0.5 for undetected baseline clones. Clones with 0 or 1 copy at C1D1 were classified as singleton clones, and clones with 2 or more copies were classified as non-singleton clones. By matching protein sequences in sorted samples from the same patient, clones expanded in unsorted samples were annotated as CD4+, CD8+ or unknown. Wilcoxon tests were applied to paired samples to test diversity changes from C1D1 to C4D1. What TCRdb holds here is the immuneACCESS table cut down to in-frame rearrangements. Part of the clones is not present; checked against another copy, under half of the missing clones reflect an unresolved V gene, and the others are unexplained. V, J and clone size were drawn from that table, and D and trimming were deduced from the DNA. For this sample there are some 28,000 clones; over 75% appear just once. The top ten clones comprise about 18% of the sample.

The time point tag for this specimen amounts to: cycle 4 day 1 (C4D1), after around six weeks of nivolumab. Relapse after autologous stem cell transplantation had occurred in all trial patients, and cohorts A, B and C were distinguished by prior brentuximab vedotin exposure. The trial cohort was composed of roughly 60 patients with relapsed/refractory classical Hodgkin lymphoma, for whom complete response, partial response or progressive disease was recorded as best overall response. In the multi-cohort phase II CheckMate 205 trial, trial patients received single-agent nivolumab. Best overall response was determined by an independent review committee according to the 2007 International Working Group response criteria. Trial PBMCs were collected just before the start of nivolumab (C1D1) and during therapy at cycle 2 day 1 and cycle 4 day 1. Peripheral blood was collected in 8 mL Vacutainer Cell Preparation Tubes, from which PBMCs were isolated by centrifugation and then cryopreserved.

On this clone itself: It has no known antigen specificity. The sample holds no much larger clone one base away, and base qualities are not on file.

Reading the germline V gene gives CDR1 LGHNT and CDR2 FRNRAP. Trimming takes 4 bases off V and 13 bases off J; junction bases not matched to a gene: 4. Including cysteine and phenylalanine, the CDR3 has 11 amino acids. The entry retains the CDR3 DNA only, 33 bases that are in frame from base 1. This receptor was identified in a human donor with classical Hodgkin lymphoma. Rearrangement joined TRBV12-5 to TRBJ2-5; TRBD1 matches 9 bases in the middle. The sequenced sample was peripheral blood mononuclear cells (PBMCs), obtained before the fourth cycle of nivolumab. The CDR3 sequence is CASGSQGAPYF. The DNA sequence is TGTGCTAGTGGTTCACAGGGGGCACCGTACTTC.